This T cell receptor beta chain originates from a study of blood T cells in healthy people across ages. Germline V gene sequence: CDR1 LGHNA, CDR2 YNFKEQ. V shed 2 bases, J shed 9 bases, and the junction held 4 bases outside the gene matches. The CDR3 totals 14 residues. Next came a second PCR, run for about 6 to 12 cycles, which used a sample-barcoded 5' primer along with a J-beta primer mix. TCRdb re-derived calls from the 5' RACE reads in MiXCR, one entry per CDR3 protein. The sample shows roughly 1,300,000 distinct CDR3 sequences, approximately 60% of them seen only once. Only a few counts were recorded for this clonotype.

The specimen sequenced was blood. This sequence was found in a man between 18 and 29 years old in good health. The chain recombines TRBV4-2 with TRBJ2-1; 10 bases are shared with TRBD2. CDR3 loop: CASSQLAGDSEQFF. The CDR3 DNA reads as TGTGCCAGCAGCCAACTAGCGGGAGACAGTGAGCAGTTCTTC.